Detailed here is one T cell receptor (beta chain). V shed 2 bases and J 5 bases; nucleotides not matched to a gene: 10. The CDR3 covers 15 residues. CDR1 SGDLS and CDR2 YYNGEE come from the germline V gene. This sample is part of a study of control samples from healthy donors and cancer patients. The method was immunoSEQ multiplex PCR; TCRdb's version includes in-frame clones alone and lacks a portion of them. The sample contains 150,000 to 160,000 clones, roughly 94% of which appear only once. The clonotype comes from a man aged 35 to 55 in good health. The sample was blood. This chain joins TRBV9 and TRBJ2-7, with TRBD1 matching over 7 bases. CDR3 in DNA: TGTGCCAGCAGCGTCTTCGGACAGGTCATGGACGAGCAGTACTTC. Residues: CASSVFGQVMDEQYF.